A single sample gave rise to the 20 T cell receptor beta chains below, sequenced in a study of OX40 agonist ivuxolimab in advanced cancers. The receptor library was made with the immunoSEQ multiplex PCR assay. TCRdb obtained this table from immuneACCESS and retained in-frame rearrangements with V and J assigned. These tables miss some clones; where compared with another copy, unresolved V genes account for less than half of the shortfall, and the remainder is unexplained. The sample table records roughly 48,000 clones; 84% of these occur just once. The top ten hold 2.6% of the sample. The sequencing here drew on CD4+ or CD8+ T cells sorted from blood, taken in a trial of the OX40 agonist ivuxolimab. All receptors come from an adult with an advanced solid tumor such as melanoma, head and neck, liver or kidney cancer.

This chain connects TRBV19 to TRBJ2-5; D unresolved. This CDR3 is built from 13 residues. V was trimmed by 4 bases and J by 3 bases, leaving 9 bases between them. Germline-derived CDR1 and CDR2 are LNHDA and SQIVND (reference sequence). In DNA, the CDR3 is TGTGCCAGTAGTAGGTCACCGGAAGAGACCCAGTACTTC. Its translation: CASSRSPEETQYF.

The CDR3 region is CASSPPGNTGELFF. The CDR3 bases are TGTGCCAGCAGCCCCCCAGGGAACACCGGGGAGCTGTTTTTT. This chain joins TRBV11-3 and TRBJ2-2; D call uncertain. CDR3 size: 14 residues. V was cut by 5 bases and J by 1 base, with 8 bases left in between. CDR1 is SGHNT, CDR2 YENEEA, per germline.

The rearrangement joins TRBV7-9 to TRBJ1-3; 9 nucleotides align to TRBD1. CDR1 SEHNR and CDR2 FQNEAQ come from the germline V gene (reference sequence). J gave up 0 bases and V 1 base, and 7 bases lay outside the gene matches. The CDR3 totals 18 residues. CDR3 loop: CASSLGDRGENSGNTIYF. The CDR3 DNA sequence: TGTGCCAGCAGCTTAGGCGACAGGGGGGAAAACTCTGGAAACACCATATATTTT.

This chain joins TRBV30 and TRBJ1-6; D is possibly TRBD1 (5 bases). V lost 5 bases and J 4 bases, leaving 15 bases between the germline ends. The CDR3 has 15 residues. Germline V gives CDR1 GTSNPN, CDR2 SVGIG (reference sequence). CDR3 nucleotides: TGTGCCTGGGGAGTACGGGGCGTTTATAATTCACCCCTCCACTTT. Amino acids: CAWGVRGVYNSPLHF.

The chain uses TRBV28 and TRBJ2-1; a weak D match, TRBD2 (5 bases). The CDR3 runs 13 residues. CDR1 and CDR2 (germline): MDHEN, SYDVKM. The V and J ends lost 5 bases and 4 bases respectively, with 9 bases between them. The CDR3 region is CASSDGNYNEQFF. Here the CDR3 DNA reads TGTGCCAGCAGTGACGGGAATTACAATGAGCAGTTCTTC.

The table lists this clone with a count of one. The V call is TRBV5-1, the J call TRBJ2-7; D gene unclear. The ends were cut back, 0 bases at V and 0 bases at J, with 7 bases in the middle. The CDR3 spans 14 residues. Germline CDR1 is SGHRS and CDR2 is YFSETQ. The CDR3 region is CASSLGTVSYEQYF. CDR3 nucleotide sequence: TGCGCCAGCAGCTTGGGGACGGTCTCCTACGAGCAGTACTTC.

The rearrangement links TRBV5-1 to TRBJ1-2; 8 nucleotides agree with TRBD1. CDR1 is SGHRS, CDR2 YFSETQ, per germline. V was pared by 4 bases and J by 6 bases, with 8 bases of the junction left unmatched. CDR3 length: 14 residues. The CDR3 loop reads CASSLGDRGNGYTF. DNA for the CDR3: TGCGCCAGCAGCCTCGGAGACAGGGGAAATGGCTACACCTTC.

The CDR3 is CASSKLLAGGETQYF. In DNA, the CDR3 is TGTGCCAGCAGTAAATTACTAGCGGGAGGGGAGACCCAGTACTTC. This sequence joins TRBV2 and TRBJ2-5; the match to TRBD2 covers 13 bases. Trimming cost V 5 bases and J 5 bases; bases outside gene matches: 5. The V gene's germline CDR1 is SNHLY and CDR2 FYNNEI. CDR3 length: 15 residues.

The chain employs TRBV18 and TRBJ1-2, with TRBD1 matching 11 bases. CDR1 KGHSH and CDR2 LQKENI come from the germline V gene. The CDR3 has 16 residues. Germline trimming cut 3 bases from V and 4 bases from J; bases unmatched to any gene: 7. CDR3 sequence: CASSPRDRGIPYGYTF. The CDR3 nucleotides read TGTGCCAGCTCACCTCGGGACAGGGGGATACCCTATGGCTACACCTTC.

This chain joins TRBV5-3 and TRBJ1-1; D is undetermined. TRBV5-3 is identified as an open reading frame with a role that is uncertain. V lost 0 bases and J lost 10, with 16 bases in between. The CDR3 length is 14 residues. CDR3 sequence: CARSLESSGMGAFF. In DNA form, the CDR3 reads TGTGCCAGAAGCTTGGAGTCCTCGGGGATGGGAGCTTTCTTT.

The chain carries TRBV7-2 and TRBJ1-1; D is perhaps TRBD1 (5 bases). In germline, CDR1 is SGHTA, CDR2 FQGNSA. The CDR3 runs to 16 residues. V dropped 5 bases and J dropped 2 bases, with 18 bases sitting between them. The CDR3 sequence is CASSTRMGVGNTEAFF. CDR3 in DNA: TGTGCCAGCAGCACCCGGATGGGGGTAGGAAACACTGAAGCTTTCTTT.

The chain carries TRBV29-1 and TRBJ2-2; TRBD1 might be the D (6 bases). The germline gives CDR1 SQVTM, CDR2 ANQGSEA. The CDR3 extends over 13 amino acids. With 7 bases removed from V and 0 bases from J, the gap between germline ends came to 9 bases. CDR3 DNA sequence: TGCAGCGCCGGGACATCGAACACCGGGGAGCTGTTTTTT. Translated, it gives CSAGTSNTGELFF.

The rearrangement uses TRBV5-4 and TRBJ1-6; D call uncertain. This CDR3 is built from 15 residues. Trimming took off 0 bases at V and 5 bases at J, with 9 bases between the two ends. In germline, CDR1 is SGHNT, CDR2 YYREEE (reference sequence). The DNA of the CDR3 is TGTGCCAGCAGCTTGGAGCCAGCCAATAATTCACCCCTCCACTTT. Translation gives CASSLEPANNSPLHF.

V gene TRBV10-2 combines with J gene TRBJ1-2, with D unresolved. Trimming removed 7 bases from V and 4 bases from J, with 19 bases in between. The CDR3 extends over 15 amino acids. CDR1 is WSHSY, CDR2 SAAADI, per germline. The CDR3 loop reads CASTRGAGEGYGYTF. CDR3 bases: TGCGCCAGCACGAGAGGAGCCGGGGAGGGCTATGGCTACACCTTC.

J is TRBJ1-4 and V is TRBV29-1, with a tentative D call TRBD1 (5 bases). With 6 bases removed from V and 1 base from J, the gap between germline ends came to 12 bases. Germline V gene lookup returns CDR1 SQVTM and CDR2 ANQGSEA. The CDR3 is 14 amino acids. The CDR3 protein is CSVPGGGTNEKLFF. CDR3 DNA: TGCAGCGTCCCCGGGGGGGGAACTAATGAAAAACTGTTTTTT.

The CDR3: CASSENAGTRSNTEAFF. The CDR3 DNA follows: TGTGCCAGCAGCGAGAACGCCGGGACACGGAGTAACACTGAAGCTTTCTTT. This chain links TRBV7-6 with TRBJ1-1, with a possible D match to TRBD1 (6 bases). V dropped 5 bases and J dropped 2 bases, with 21 bases sitting between them. This CDR3 is 17 amino acids long. CDR1 and CDR2 from the germline V gene are SGHVS and FNYEAQ.

This clone was detected a few times. The chain uses TRBV7-9 and TRBJ1-2; 9 bases align to TRBD1. Trimming removed 0 bases from V and 6 bases from J; junction bases left unmatched: 8. This CDR3 has 16 residues. Germline CDR1 is SEHNR and CDR2 is FQNEAQ (reference sequence). CDR3 region: CASSLAVGQGRDGYTF. CDR3 coding DNA: TGTGCCAGCAGCTTAGCGGTGGGACAGGGTAGGGATGGCTACACCTTC.

This clone was detected only once. The chain employs TRBV5-1 and TRBJ1-2; TRBD1 matches at 9 bases. The trim removed 4 bases at V and 1 base at J, leaving 5 bases unmatched. Looked up from germline, CDR1 is SGHRS and CDR2 is YFSETQ. The CDR3 runs to 15 residues. The CDR3 spells CASSTRTGVNYGYTF. The CDR3 region has the DNA TGCGCCAGCAGCACCCGGACAGGGGTTAACTATGGCTACACCTTC.

V usage is TRBV27 and J usage is TRBJ2-1; TRBD2 matches 9 bases. This CDR3 has 15 residues. Germline V gene lookup returns CDR1 MNHEY and CDR2 SMNVEV (reference sequence). V was pared by 1 base and J by 8 bases, with 6 bases of the junction left unmatched. CDR3: CASSLLRGGVDEQFF. CDR3 DNA sequence: TGTGCCAGCAGTTTATTGCGGGGGGGCGTGGATGAGCAGTTCTTC.

The CDR3 protein is CASSSSTGYYEQYF. In DNA, the CDR3 is TGTGCCAGCAGTTCCTCGACAGGTTACTACGAGCAGTACTTC. The V and J genes are TRBV27 and TRBJ2-7, with a possible D match to TRBD1 (6 bases). Germline V lookup: CDR1 MNHEY, CDR2 SMNVEV (reference sequence). Trimming removed 4 bases from V and 3 bases from J, with 13 bases in between. This CDR3 is 14 amino acids long.